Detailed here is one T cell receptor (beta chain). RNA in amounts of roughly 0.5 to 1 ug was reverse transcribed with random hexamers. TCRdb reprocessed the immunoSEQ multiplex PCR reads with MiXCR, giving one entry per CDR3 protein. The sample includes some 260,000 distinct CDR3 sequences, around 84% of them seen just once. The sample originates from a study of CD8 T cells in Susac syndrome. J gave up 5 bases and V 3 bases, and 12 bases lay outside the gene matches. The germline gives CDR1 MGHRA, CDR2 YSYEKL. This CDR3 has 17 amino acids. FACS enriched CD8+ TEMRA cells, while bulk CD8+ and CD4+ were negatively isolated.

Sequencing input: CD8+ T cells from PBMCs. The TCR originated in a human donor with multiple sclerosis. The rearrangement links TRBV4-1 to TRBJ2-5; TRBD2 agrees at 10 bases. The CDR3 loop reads CASSQTSSGGLGETQYF. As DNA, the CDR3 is TGCGCCAGCAGCCAGACTTCTAGCGGGGGCCTCGGGGAGACCCAGTACTTC.